The rows below give T cell receptor beta chains drawn from one sample of a study of radiotherapy plus CTLA-4 blockade in lung cancer. Only in-frame clones appear in the TCRdb table, and some are missing; sequencing was by immunoSEQ multiplex PCR. The sample consists of approximately 80,000 clones, about four fifths of them appearing once. This specimen was peripheral blood, taken from a patient treated with radiotherapy plus ipilimumab. These receptors were taken from a human donor with non-small cell lung cancer who had stable disease on radiotherapy plus ipilimumab. CDR3s include the opening cysteine and the closing phenylalanine or tryptophan. A D gene is named only where the DNA matches it firmly. Size is omitted from some rows. Given values are once, few, many or a class for expanded clones.

v_call: TRBV6-5; clone_size: -; d_call: -; j_call: TRBJ1-1; cdr3_aa: CASSYSENTEAFF; cdr3_nt: TGTGCCAGCAGTTACTCAGAGAACACTGAAGCTTTCTTT
v_call: TRBV19; clone_size: few; d_call: TRBD2; j_call: TRBJ2-7; cdr3_aa: CASSRVQGTSGRNEQYF; cdr3_nt: TGTGCCAGTAGTAGAGTACAGGGGACTAGCGGGCGTAACGAGCAGTACTTC
v_call: TRBV19; clone_size: few; d_call: TRBD1; j_call: TRBJ2-7; cdr3_aa: CATMGTQGAYEQYF; cdr3_nt: TGTGCCACAATGGGCACCCAGGGGGCCTACGAGCAGTACTTC
v_call: TRBV10-2; clone_size: -; d_call: -; j_call: TRBJ2-7; cdr3_aa: CASATASAAYEQYF; cdr3_nt: TGCGCCAGCGCTACAGCCTCAGCGGCCTACGAGCAGTACTTC
v_call: TRBV2; clone_size: -; d_call: -; j_call: TRBJ2-5; cdr3_aa: CASSEWERGETQYF; cdr3_nt: TGTGCCAGCAGTGAGTGGGAGAGGGGGGAGACCCAGTACTTC
v_call: TRBV5-8; clone_size: -; d_call: -; j_call: TRBJ1-5; cdr3_aa: CASSLEGQRNQPQHF; cdr3_nt: TGTGCCAGCAGCTTGGAAGGACAGCGAAATCAGCCCCAGCATTTT
v_call: TRBV19; clone_size: -; d_call: -; j_call: TRBJ2-6; cdr3_aa: CASSIVVGTSGANVLTF; cdr3_nt: TGTGCCAGTAGTATAGTTGTAGGGACCTCTGGGGCCAACGTCCTGACTTTC
v_call: TRBV9; clone_size: -; d_call: TRBD2; j_call: TRBJ2-7; cdr3_aa: CASSVFSGGAYEQYF; cdr3_nt: TGTGCCAGCAGCGTATTCAGCGGGGGGGCTTACGAGCAGTACTTC
v_call: TRBV28; clone_size: few; d_call: TRBD1; j_call: TRBJ2-7; cdr3_aa: CASSPAGTGEEGDEQYF; cdr3_nt: TGTGCCAGCAGTCCAGCCGGGACAGGGGAGGAGGGCGACGAGCAGTACTTC
v_call: TRBV6-1; clone_size: few; d_call: -; j_call: TRBJ1-1; cdr3_aa: CASSVMGNTEAFF; cdr3_nt: TGTGCCAGCAGTGTAATGGGTAACACTGAAGCTTTCTTT
v_call: TRBV2; clone_size: -; d_call: -; j_call: TRBJ1-2; cdr3_aa: CASSDIRAGGYTF; cdr3_nt: TGTGCCAGCAGTGATATCAGGGCGGGCGGCTACACCTTC
v_call: TRBV29-1; clone_size: -; d_call: -; j_call: TRBJ2-2; cdr3_aa: CSANGGTGELFF; cdr3_nt: TGCAGCGCTAATGGGGGGACCGGGGAGCTGTTTTTT